Listed below are T cell receptor beta chains from one sample, sequenced in a study of technical replicates of blood from a few donors. The table came from immunoSEQ multiplex PCR; TCRdb's copy has only in-frame clones and leaves some out. The table has tens of thousands of clones, around 90% seen once. Sequencing used T cells isolated from PBMCs. The receptors come from a human donor in good health. CDR3s include the opening cysteine and the closing phenylalanine or tryptophan. The order of the fields is clone size, J gene, V gene, D gene, CDR3 DNA, CDR3 protein. D genes are given only for firm matches. The listing skips clone size in some rows; elsewhere it reads once, few, many or a size class.

clone size: NA; J gene: TRBJ2-7; V gene: TRBV28; D gene: TRBD2; CDR3 DNA: TGTGCCAGCACCCCAAGCGGGAAAATTACCTACGAGCAGTACTTC; CDR3 protein: CASTPSGKITYEQYF
clone size: NA; J gene: TRBJ1-2; V gene: TRBV25-1; D gene: NA; CDR3 DNA: TGTGCCAGCAGTGGCCCTCCTAGGAGCTACACCTTC; CDR3 protein: CASSGPPRSYTF
clone size: NA; J gene: TRBJ1-1; V gene: TRBV6-6; D gene: NA; CDR3 DNA: TGTGCCAGCACCCTTCCCAAACAGGGCACAAACACTGAAGCTTTCTTT; CDR3 protein: CASTLPKQGTNTEAFF
clone size: NA; J gene: TRBJ2-3; V gene: TRBV6-5; D gene: NA; CDR3 DNA: TGTGCCAGCAGTTACGGGGGGAGCACAGATACGCAGTATTTT; CDR3 protein: CASSYGGSTDTQYF
clone size: NA; J gene: TRBJ1-1; V gene: TRBV6-5; D gene: NA; CDR3 DNA: TGTGCCAGCAGTTATCAGATTATGAACACTGAAGCTTTCTTT; CDR3 protein: CASSYQIMNTEAFF
clone size: once; J gene: TRBJ1-2; V gene: TRBV6-1; D gene: NA; CDR3 DNA: TGTGCCAGCAGTGAAGCGCTACAGCACGGCTATGGCTACACCTTC; CDR3 protein: CASSEALQHGYGYTF
clone size: NA; J gene: TRBJ1-1; V gene: TRBV6-5; D gene: NA; CDR3 DNA: TGTGCCAGCAGTTACCTTTGGCAGGGGAACACTGAAGCTTTCTTT; CDR3 protein: CASSYLWQGNTEAFF
clone size: NA; J gene: TRBJ1-1; V gene: TRBV7-9; D gene: NA; CDR3 DNA: TGTGCCAGCAGCTTAGATGGGCACACTGAAGCTTTCTTT; CDR3 protein: CASSLDGHTEAFF
clone size: NA; J gene: TRBJ2-7; V gene: TRBV5-1; D gene: NA; CDR3 DNA: TGCGCCAGCAGCTTACTCTCCCGAGGCTACGAGCAGTACTTC; CDR3 protein: CASSLLSRGYEQYF
clone size: NA; J gene: TRBJ2-7; V gene: TRBV10-1; D gene: NA; CDR3 DNA: TGCGCCAGCAGTGGAGACACAGCCTACGAGCAGTACTTC; CDR3 protein: CASSGDTAYEQYF
clone size: NA; J gene: TRBJ2-7; V gene: TRBV30; D gene: TRBD1; CDR3 DNA: TGTGCCTGGAGCACGGGACAGGGTGACAACGAGCAGTACTTC; CDR3 protein: CAWSTGQGDNEQYF
clone size: once; J gene: TRBJ2-7; V gene: TRBV15; D gene: NA; CDR3 DNA: TGTGCCACCAGCAGAGATTCTCGGGGAAACTACGAGCAGTACTTC; CDR3 protein: CATSRDSRGNYEQYF
clone size: NA; J gene: TRBJ2-1; V gene: TRBV7-9; D gene: NA; CDR3 DNA: TGTGCCAGCAGCTTAGCAGACTATGGGGATGAGCAGTTCTTC; CDR3 protein: CASSLADYGDEQFF
clone size: NA; J gene: TRBJ2-1; V gene: TRBV6-1; D gene: TRBD2; CDR3 DNA: TGTGCCAGCAGTGAAACCTTAGCGGGGGGAGACGAGTTCTTC; CDR3 protein: CASSETLAGGDEFF
clone size: NA; J gene: TRBJ2-4; V gene: TRBV18; D gene: NA; CDR3 DNA: TGTGCCAGCTCACCACCAGGGGGACGCGACATTCAGTACTTC; CDR3 protein: CASSPPGGRDIQYF
clone size: NA; J gene: TRBJ1-3; V gene: TRBV6-1; D gene: NA; CDR3 DNA: TGTGCCAGCAGTGAAAGCTGGGGGGAGTACTCTGGAAACACCATATATTTT; CDR3 protein: CASSESWGEYSGNTIYF
clone size: NA; J gene: TRBJ2-1; V gene: TRBV5-1; D gene: TRBD2; CDR3 DNA: TGCGCCAGCAGCTTGTCTCCCCAGCGGGAGTCGGGTGAGCAGTTCTTC; CDR3 protein: CASSLSPQRESGEQFF
clone size: NA; J gene: TRBJ2-5; V gene: TRBV29-1; D gene: NA; CDR3 DNA: TGCAGCGTTGGAGGGGGAGAGACCCAGTACTTC; CDR3 protein: CSVGGGETQYF
clone size: few; J gene: TRBJ1-1; V gene: TRBV10-3; D gene: NA; CDR3 DNA: TGTGCCACAAGCCTTCAGGGTCCGAACACTGAAGCTTTCTTT; CDR3 protein: CATSLQGPNTEAFF
clone size: NA; J gene: TRBJ2-7; V gene: TRBV28; D gene: TRBD2; CDR3 DNA: TGTGCCAGCAGTTTGACAGCGGGAGGTTGGTACGAGCAGTACTTC; CDR3 protein: CASSLTAGGWYEQYF
clone size: NA; J gene: TRBJ1-3; V gene: TRBV10-3; D gene: NA; CDR3 DNA: TGTGCCATCAGTGACAATTCCTCTGGAAACACCATATATTTT; CDR3 protein: CAISDNSSGNTIYF
clone size: once; J gene: TRBJ2-7; V gene: TRBV29-1; D gene: NA; CDR3 DNA: TGCAGCGTTGCAGGGGGGAAATACGAGCAGTACTTC; CDR3 protein: CSVAGGKYEQYF
clone size: NA; J gene: TRBJ2-7; V gene: TRBV5-6; D gene: NA; CDR3 DNA: TGTGCCAGCAGCTTTAGGGGGGGAACTCCCTACGAGCAGTACTTC; CDR3 protein: CASSFRGGTPYEQYF
clone size: NA; J gene: TRBJ2-7; V gene: TRBV7-2; D gene: NA; CDR3 DNA: TGTGCCATCCTGGGGGGAACACGCTACGAGCAGTACTTC; CDR3 protein: CAILGGTRYEQYF
clone size: NA; J gene: TRBJ1-2; V gene: TRBV27; D gene: NA; CDR3 DNA: TGTGCCAGCAGTTTGGGGGGGCTGATGGACTATGGCTACACCTTC; CDR3 protein: CASSLGGLMDYGYTF
clone size: NA; J gene: TRBJ2-2; V gene: TRBV29-1; D gene: NA; CDR3 DNA: TGCAGCGCTGGGACACAGGTGAACACCGGGGAGCTGTTTTTT; CDR3 protein: CSAGTQVNTGELFF
clone size: NA; J gene: TRBJ2-1; V gene: TRBV6-5; D gene: NA; CDR3 DNA: TGTGCCAGCAGCGATTTATCGGGATACAATGAGCAGTTCTTC; CDR3 protein: CASSDLSGYNEQFF
clone size: NA; J gene: TRBJ2-5; V gene: TRBV25-1; D gene: NA; CDR3 DNA: TGTGCCAGCAGTCGCGGCGCCTCAACTTACCAAGAGACCCAGTACTTC; CDR3 protein: CASSRGASTYQETQYF
clone size: once; J gene: TRBJ2-2; V gene: TRBV7-3; D gene: NA; CDR3 DNA: TGTGCCAGCAGCTCTACCGGGGAGCTGTTTTTT; CDR3 protein: CASSSTGELFF
clone size: few; J gene: TRBJ2-1; V gene: TRBV4-1; D gene: NA; CDR3 DNA: TGCGCCAGCAGCCCCCACGCAGGGGCCCCCTACAATGAGCAGTTCTTC; CDR3 protein: CASSPHAGAPYNEQFF